The clone carrying this T cell receptor beta chain was recorded many times. The V gene's germline CDR1 is MNHNS and CDR2 SASEGT. The CDR3 spans 11 residues. With 6 bases removed from V and 8 bases from J, the gap between germline ends came to 10 bases. The sample is drawn from a study of T cells in Graves' hyperthyroidism and ophthalmopathy. Regions amplified from RNA transcripts were the TCR beta CDR3 regions. RT-PCR in the first round (using the HTBI primer set) targeted the TCR CDR3. TCRdb reprocessed the multiplex PCR reads with MiXCR, giving one entry per CDR3 protein. The top ten hold 7% to 9.5% of the sample, which has around 300,000 distinct CDR3 sequences, approximately 15% seen once.

The receptor was isolated from a woman in her thirties or forties with Graves' hyperthyroidism. The V and J genes are TRBV6-1 and TRBJ1-2; no reliable D call. The sequencing input was blood. DNA of the CDR3: TGTGCCAGCAGAACCGGGGTGGGCTACACCTTC. This gives the protein CASRTGVGYTF.